The 12 T cell receptor beta chains listed next were all sequenced from one sample in a study of cytomegalovirus exposure and HLA in healthy donors. PCR amplification relied on 60 Vbeta primers (plus 13 Jbeta primers). Assay used: immunoSEQ multiplex PCR; TCRdb lists only in-frame clones, some missing. The sample contains about 120,000 clones, nearly 80% of which appear only once. Specimen: PBMCs. All receptors come from a woman aged 25 to 39 in good health and CMV-seropositive.

V and J are TRBV4-1 and TRBJ2-2; D unresolved. Germline V gene data show CDR1 as MGHRA and CDR2 as YSYEKL. The germline V and J ends were trimmed by 1 base and 3 bases, with 12 bases remaining between them. The CDR3 covers 16 residues. CDR3 nucleotides: TGCGCCAGCAGCCAAGTGGATCTAGTTCACACCGGGGAGCTGTTTTTT. Its translation is CASSQVDLVHTGELFF.

This clone was seen more than once but under ten times. The chain combines TRBV7-3 with TRBJ1-6; unclear D gene. The CDR3 is made up of 14 amino acids. V was trimmed by 3 bases and J by 2 bases, leaving 5 bases between them. Germline V gene lookup returns CDR1 SGHTA and CDR2 FQGTGA. The CDR3 is CASSFRAYNSPLHF. The CDR3 nucleotides read TGTGCCAGCAGCTTTAGAGCCTATAATTCACCCCTCCACTTT.

This chain links TRBV2 with TRBJ2-5; 8 bases are shared with TRBD2. The CDR3 totals 14 residues. J gave up 5 bases and V 7 bases, and 9 bases lay outside the gene matches. Germline CDR1 reads SNHLY; CDR2 reads FYNNEI. In DNA, the CDR3 is TGTGCCAGCAATGCGGGGGGCCCCCGGGAGACCCAGTACTTC. This codes for CASNAGGPRETQYF.

This chain uses TRBV5-1 with TRBJ2-7; tentatively, D is TRBD2 (6 bases). Germline V gives CDR1 SGHRS, CDR2 YFSETQ. Trimming removed 4 bases at V and 4 bases at J, with 15 bases between. The CDR3 sequence is 14 residues long. The CDR3 DNA reads TGCGCCAGCAGCCCGGGGGTTTCGCGGTACGAGCAGTACTTC. This gives the protein CASSPGVSRYEQYF. Full variable domain (rest looked up from reference TRBV5-1 and TRBJ2-7): KAGVTQTPRYLIKTRGQQVTLSCSPISGHRSVSWYQQTPGQGLQFLFEYFSETQRNKGNFPGRFSGRQFSNSRSEMNVSTLELGDSALYLCASSPGVSRYEQYFGPGTRLTVT.

The V call is TRBV27, the J call TRBJ1-1; D is possibly TRBD1 (5 bases). The germline V gene has CDR1 MNHEY and CDR2 SMNVEV (reference sequence). Trimming took 1 base from V and 8 from J, leaving 17 bases between them. The CDR3 extends over 15 amino acids. CDR3 sequence reads: CASSLCAGGVHEAFF. In DNA, the CDR3 is TGTGCCAGCAGTTTATGTGCGGGAGGGGTCCACGAAGCTTTCTTT.

The gene calls are TRBV15 and TRBJ1-4; 8 nucleotides line up with TRBD1. V trimming: 2 bases; J trimming: 4 bases; junction bases outside the gene matches: 3. The germline CDR1 and CDR2 sequences are LNHNV and YYDKDF (reference sequence). The CDR3 has 15 amino acids. CDR3 loop: CATSRRGQVNEKLFF. For the CDR3, the DNA is TGTGCCACCAGCAGACGGGGACAGGTTAATGAAAAACTGTTTTTT.

This clone was detected once. The chain is built from TRBV5-1 and TRBJ1-3, with no clear D. Between the trimmed V and J ends, which lost 4 bases and 0 bases, there was a span of 14 bases. The CDR3 is 16 residues long. The germline CDR1 and CDR2 sequences are SGHRS and YFSETQ. DNA for the CDR3: TGCGCCAGCAGCCCGATCCCAGGAGGCTCTGGAAACACCATATATTTT. It encodes CASSPIPGGSGNTIYF.

DNA of the CDR3: TGTGCCAGCAGTAAAACAGGGCGGACTGAAGCTTTCTTT. Protein sequence: CASSKTGRTEAFF. The rearrangement links TRBV6-1 to TRBJ1-1, with D possibly TRBD1 on 6 matching bases. Germline V gives CDR1 MNHNS, CDR2 SASEGT. The CDR3 contains 13 residues. The ends were cut back, 5 bases at V and 5 bases at J, with 12 bases in the middle.

This chain uses TRBV2 with TRBJ2-3; 11 positions match TRBD2. V dropped 1 base and J dropped 0; count of bases not matched to a gene: 6. The V gene's germline CDR1 is SNHLY and CDR2 FYNNEI. The length of the CDR3 is 18 residues. Written as DNA, the CDR3 is TGTGCCAGCAGTGAAGTTATGACTAGCGGGGTTAGCACAGATACGCAGTATTTT. This translates into CASSEVMTSGVSTDTQYF.

The rearrangement joins TRBV5-1 to TRBJ2-1; 8 bases are a match to TRBD2. Germline V lookup: CDR1 SGHRS, CDR2 YFSETQ. This CDR3 has 17 residues. V trimming: 2 bases; J trimming: 0 bases; junction bases outside the gene matches: 7. CDR3 amino acids: CASSFVTSEPSYNEQFF. The CDR3 DNA reads as TGCGCCAGCAGCTTCGTGACTAGCGAACCCTCCTACAATGAGCAGTTCTTC.

This chain uses TRBV28 with TRBJ1-2; D may be TRBD1 (5 bases). V lost 4 bases and J 7 bases, leaving 13 bases between the germline ends. The CDR3 spans 13 residues. Germline V gives CDR1 MDHEN, CDR2 SYDVKM. The CDR3 here is CASSSGRASGYTF. CDR3 bases: TGTGCCAGCAGTTCGGGCAGGGCGAGTGGCTACACCTTC.

This clone was counted a few times. The chain employs TRBV2 and TRBJ2-1, with unresolved D. CDR3 length equals 13 residues. Trimming shortened V by 7 bases and J by 2 bases, and 9 bases separated the two germline ends. Looked up from germline, CDR1 is SNHLY and CDR2 is FYNNEI. CDR3 loop: CASILVPYNEQFF. As DNA, the CDR3 is TGTGCCAGCATATTAGTACCCTACAATGAGCAGTTCTTC.